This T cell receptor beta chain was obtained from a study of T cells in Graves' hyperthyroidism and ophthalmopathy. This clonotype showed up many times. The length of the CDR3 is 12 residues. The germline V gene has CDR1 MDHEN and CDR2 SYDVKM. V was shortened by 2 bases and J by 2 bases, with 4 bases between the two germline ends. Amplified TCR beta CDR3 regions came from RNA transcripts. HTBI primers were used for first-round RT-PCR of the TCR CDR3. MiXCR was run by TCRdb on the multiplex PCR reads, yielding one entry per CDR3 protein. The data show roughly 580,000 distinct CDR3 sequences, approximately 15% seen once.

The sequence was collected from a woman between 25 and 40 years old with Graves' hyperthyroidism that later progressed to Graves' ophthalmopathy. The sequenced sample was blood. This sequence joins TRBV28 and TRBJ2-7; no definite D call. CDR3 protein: CASSLNPYEQYF. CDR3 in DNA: TGTGCCAGCAGTTTAAATCCCTACGAGCAGTACTTC.